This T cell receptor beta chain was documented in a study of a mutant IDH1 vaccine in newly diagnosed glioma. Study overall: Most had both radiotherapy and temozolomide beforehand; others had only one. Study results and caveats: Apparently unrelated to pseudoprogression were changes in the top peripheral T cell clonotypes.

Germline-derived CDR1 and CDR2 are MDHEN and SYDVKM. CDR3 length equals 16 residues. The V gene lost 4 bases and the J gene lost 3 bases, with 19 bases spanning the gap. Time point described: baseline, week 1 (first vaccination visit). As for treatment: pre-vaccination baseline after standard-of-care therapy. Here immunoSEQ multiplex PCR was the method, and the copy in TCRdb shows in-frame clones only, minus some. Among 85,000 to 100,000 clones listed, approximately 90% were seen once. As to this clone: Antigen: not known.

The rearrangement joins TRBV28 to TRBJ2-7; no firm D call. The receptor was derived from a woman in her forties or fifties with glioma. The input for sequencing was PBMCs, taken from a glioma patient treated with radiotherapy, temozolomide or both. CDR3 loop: CASSSSLFSYLYEQYF. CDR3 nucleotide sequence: TGTGCCAGCAGTTCCTCTCTTTTCTCATACCTCTACGAGCAGTACTTC.